These 17 T cell receptor beta chains were sequenced from one sample in a study of blood T cells in healthy people across ages. Through a sample-barcoded 5' primer and a J-beta primer mix, a second PCR was run for roughly 6 to 11 cycles. Using its own MiXCR run on the 5' RACE reads, TCRdb lists one record per CDR3 protein. The sample contains 700,000 to 900,000 distinct CDR3 sequences, about 26% of which appear only once. These same data were also listed under a study on T cells of mothers and their children.

Sequencing was done on a sample of blood. These receptors originate from a boy aged 5-17 years in good health.

This clonotype has only a few counts. The rearrangement joins TRBV5-1 to TRBJ2-7; D possibly corresponds to TRBD2 (5 bases). Germline V CDR1 and CDR2: SGHRS, YFSETQ. V gave up 7 bases and J gave up 2 bases, with 13 bases separating them. The CDR3 extends over 13 amino acids. The DNA for the CDR3 is TGCGCCAGCGTCGCTGACGGGACCTACGAGCAGTACTTC. This translates into CASVADGTYEQYF. Full variable domain (rest looked up from reference TRBV5-1 and TRBJ2-7): KAGVTQTPRYLIKTRGQQVTLSCSPISGHRSVSWYQQTPGQGLQFLFEYFSETQRNKGNFPGRFSGRQFSNSRSEMNVSTLELGDSALYLCASVADGTYEQYFGPGTRLTVT.

The CDR3 loop reads CASSLALDSIPSAYYEQYF. CDR3 nucleotide sequence: TGCGCCAGCAGCTTGGCCCTAGACAGCATTCCCAGCGCTTACTACGAGCAGTACTTC. The chain is built from TRBV5-1 and TRBJ2-7; D might be TRBD1 (5 bases). The V end lost 0 bases, the J end lost 3 bases, and 25 bases lay between the germline ends. CDR1 SGHRS and CDR2 YFSETQ come from the germline V gene. The CDR3 runs 19 residues.

This clonotype was seen only a few times. J is TRBJ1-1 and V is TRBV2; no clear D. This CDR3 is 13 amino acids long. Germline V gene lookup returns CDR1 SNHLY and CDR2 FYNNEI. V lost 9 bases and J 0 bases, leaving 11 bases between the germline ends. The CDR3 sequence: CARRVKMNTEAFF. CDR3 nucleotide sequence: TGTGCCAGGAGGGTTAAAATGAACACTGAAGCTTTCTTT.

This clonotype was seen at least ten times. V usage is TRBV7-2 and J usage is TRBJ2-5; D assignment may be TRBD1 or TRBD2 (7 bases each). Germline V gene sequence: CDR1 SGHTA, CDR2 FQGNSA. Between the trimmed V and J ends, which lost 4 bases and 4 bases, there was a span of 22 bases. There are 17 residues in the CDR3. The CDR3 protein is CASSSPRGGRSGETQYF. The DNA for the CDR3 is TGTGCCAGCAGCTCACCCAGGGGGGGGCGGTCTGGAGAGACCCAGTACTTC.

This clonotype was detected only a few times. The chain links TRBV12-3 or TRBV12-4 to TRBJ2-5, with 7 positions matching TRBD1. The trim removed 8 bases at V and 5 bases at J, leaving 14 bases unmatched. CDR3 size: 15 residues. For the CDR3, the DNA is TGTGCCAGCGGGCCGGGTACAGGGGAAGGCGAGACCCAGTACTTC. This gives the protein CASGPGTGEGETQYF.

The genes are TRBV12-3 or TRBV12-4 and TRBJ2-1; 14 bases are shared with TRBD2. The V gene end was trimmed by 5 bases and the J gene end by 4 bases; junction bases not matched to a gene: 13. The CDR3 spans 19 residues. Here the CDR3 reads CASSPNPGLAGGIYNEQFF. DNA of the CDR3: TGTGCCAGCAGTCCAAATCCCGGACTAGCGGGGGGAATTTACAATGAGCAGTTCTTC.

V is TRBV12-3 or TRBV12-4 and J is TRBJ2-2; no firm D call. V lost 6 bases to trimming and J lost 3 bases, with 17 bases between them. The CDR3 is 16 amino acids. CDR3 DNA: TGTGCCAGCAGCCACCAGGCCCCCCCTTACACCGGGGAGCTGTTTTTT. It encodes CASSHQAPPYTGELFF.

This clonotype was seen a few times. The V gene is TRBV4-2, the J gene TRBJ2-7; no firm D call. Germline V gives CDR1 LGHNA, CDR2 YNFKEQ. CDR3 size: 15 residues. Between the trimmed V and J ends, which lost 3 bases and 2 bases, there was a span of 14 bases. The CDR3, as DNA: TGTGCCAGCAGCCACGCCCCCCAGCTAGCCTACGAGCAGTACTTC. Translation: CASSHAPQLAYEQYF.

This clonotype was counted a few times. The chain employs TRBV7-9 and TRBJ1-3; TRBD1 matches 9 bases. Trimming took 5 bases from V and 0 from J; bases not matched to a gene: 14. In germline, CDR1 is SEHNR, CDR2 FQNEAQ (reference sequence). The CDR3 has 19 amino acids. This CDR3 reads CASSGIRGQGPFSGNTIYF. The CDR3 coding sequence is TGTGCCAGCAGCGGTATACGGGGACAGGGACCCTTCTCTGGAAACACCATATATTTT. The full variable domain, in which reference TRBV7-9 and TRBJ1-3 provide the parts outside the CDR3, is DTGVSQNPRHKITKRGQNVTFRCDPISEHNRLYWYRQTLGQGPEFLTYFQNEAQLEKSRLLSDRFSAERPKGSFSTLEIQRTEQGDSAMYLCASSGIRGQGPFSGNTIYFGEGSWLTVV.

This clonotype was recorded a few times. The chain links TRBV6-1 to TRBJ1-4, with D possibly TRBD1 on 6 matching bases. There are 16 residues in the CDR3. V lost 6 bases and J lost 6, with 20 bases in between. Germline CDR1 reads MNHNS; CDR2 reads SASEGT. Here the CDR3 DNA reads TGTGCCAGCAGGGGGGCACCGGGAAATTGGGATGAAAAACTGTTTTTT. Its protein is CASRGAPGNWDEKLFF.

The chain has TRBV3-1 and TRBJ2-1; 7 bases align to TRBD2. The junction had 8 bases not matched to a gene; V was cut back by 2 bases and J by 7 bases. This CDR3 spans 15 amino acids. CDR1 and CDR2 from the germline V gene are LGHDT and YNNKEL (reference sequence). The chain's CDR3 is CASSQTRGVVNEQFF. CDR3 coding DNA: TGTGCCAGCAGCCAAACCCGGGGGGTTGTTAATGAGCAGTTCTTC.

This clonotype was detected only a few times. The chain recombines TRBV11-2 with TRBJ1-2; TRBD1 agrees at 8 bases. V shed 4 bases and J 4 bases; nucleotides not matched to a gene: 5. Germline values: CDR1 SGHAT, CDR2 FQNNGV. The CDR3 is made up of 14 amino acids. The chain's CDR3 is CASSSDRVIYGYTF. DNA of the CDR3: TGTGCCAGCAGCTCGGACAGGGTTATCTATGGCTACACCTTC.

CDR3 sequence: CASSVGAGKETQYF. For the CDR3, the DNA is TGTGCCAGCAGCGTAGGTGCAGGGAAGGAGACCCAGTACTTC. This sequence joins TRBV9 and TRBJ2-5, with D perhaps TRBD1 (5 bases). V gave up 0 bases and J gave up 5 bases, with 11 bases separating them. The germline CDR1 and CDR2 sequences are SGDLS and YYNGEE. There are 14 residues in the CDR3.

This clonotype has just a few counts. V gene TRBV20-1 combines with J gene TRBJ2-3; D gene ambiguous. The CDR3 runs 12 residues. Trimming stripped 7 bases from V and 0 bases from J, with 8 bases between. Germline CDR1 DFQATT, CDR2 SNEGSKA (reference sequence). CDR3 sequence: CSVGSSTDTQYF. The CDR3 DNA sequence: TGCAGTGTTGGGTCTAGCACAGATACGCAGTATTTT.

This clonotype was picked up a small number of times. The chain joins TRBV3-1 to TRBJ2-1, with 8 bases identical to TRBD2. CDR3 length: 16 amino acids. Germline CDR1 LGHDT, CDR2 YNNKEL (reference sequence). Unmatched junction bases numbered 12, after V lost 5 bases and J lost 6 bases. Written as DNA, the CDR3 is TGTGCCAGCAGCTCTTTAACGGGGGGGCCCTCCAATGAGCAGTTCTTC. Translation: CASSSLTGGPSNEQFF.

The V and J genes are TRBV20-1 and TRBJ1-2; no firm D call. The CDR3 has 12 residues. V lost 3 bases and J lost 4, with 9 bases in between. Germline values: CDR1 DFQATT, CDR2 SNEGSKA (reference sequence). CDR3 in amino acids: CSASEAGYGYTF. In DNA, the CDR3 is TGCAGTGCTAGTGAGGCGGGCTATGGCTACACCTTC.

V usage is TRBV4-1 and J usage is TRBJ2-3, with 10 bases identical to TRBD2. The germline CDR1 and CDR2 sequences are MGHRA and YSYEKL. The junction had 11 bases not matched to a gene; V was cut back by 4 bases and J by 1 base. The CDR3 extends over 18 amino acids. The DNA for the CDR3 is TGCGCCAGCAGCCGGATATGGAAGCGGGGGGGTCGCACAGATACGCAGTATTTT. Translation: CASSRIWKRGGRTDTQYF.